The T cell receptor beta chain under discussion was sequenced for a study of blood T cell repertoires in COVID-19. In the study overall: COVID-19 samples collected from the United States, Italy and Spain covered acute and convalescent phases. The cDNA or gDNA used as material had been derived from T cells, B-cell-depleted T cells, or PBMCs.

As processed by the authors: Estimation of nucleated cell counts was performed using reference gene primer amplification. Measured with immunoSEQ multiplex PCR; TCRdb has only the in-frame clones, and not every one. That table is the source of V, J and clone size, and D and trimming were worked out from the DNA. The sample carries under 200,000 clones, about 80% recorded once. The CDR3 consists of 15 residues. V was clipped by 3 bases and J by 6 bases; unmatched bases: 10. The germline V gene encodes CDR1 LNHDA and CDR2 SQIVND (reference sequence). This clone was seen just once. The chain joins TRBV19 to TRBJ1-2, with TRBD1 matching 7 bases. This receptor was obtained from a man in his 70s with active or convalescent COVID-19. The sequencing sample was made of peripheral blood. CDR3 protein: CASSIRRDRAHGYTF. CDR3 DNA sequence: TGTGCCAGTAGTATCCGGCGCGACAGGGCCCATGGCTACACCTTC. The whole variable domain, remainder taken from reference TRBV19 and TRBJ1-2, is DGGITQSPKYLFRKEGQNVTLSCEQNLNHDAMYWYRQDPGQGLRLIYYSQIVNDFQKGDIAEGYSVSREKKESFPLTVTSAQKNPTAFYLCASSIRRDRAHGYTFGSGTRLTVV.